The 27 T cell receptor beta chains below come from one sample, sequenced in a study of blood T cell repertoires in COVID-19. The protocol was immunoSEQ multiplex PCR, while the TCRdb copy is restricted to in-frame clones and leaves out a portion. This sample yields over 100,000 clones, of which about 89% are seen a single time; around 5.5% belongs to the top ten. The sequenced sample consisted of peripheral blood. The receptors shown here come from a human donor in a cohort sampled during active COVID-19.

V is TRBV6-2 or TRBV6-3 and J is TRBJ1-1; possible D gene TRBD1, 5 bases. The V gene lost 0 bases and the J gene lost 3 bases, with 17 bases spanning the gap. Germline V gene data show CDR1 as MNHEY and CDR2 as SVGEGT. This CDR3 is built from 17 residues. This chain's CDR3 is CASSYSRIAGLYTEAFF. In DNA form, the CDR3 reads TGTGCCAGCAGTTACTCGAGGATCGCAGGGTTGTACACTGAAGCTTTCTTT.

The chain recombines TRBV9 with TRBJ1-2, with TRBD1 matching over 9 bases. Trimming removed 3 bases from V and 4 bases from J; junction bases left unmatched: 19. The CDR3 contains 19 residues. Germline loops: CDR1 SGDLS, CDR2 YYNGEE. The CDR3 sequence is CASSAPPGQGHKAVYGYTF. CDR3 DNA sequence: TGTGCCAGCAGCGCCCCTCCGGGACAGGGTCATAAGGCAGTCTATGGCTACACCTTC.

The chain links TRBV25-1 to TRBJ2-2; 8 nucleotides line up with TRBD2. The ends lost 7 bases at V and 0 bases at J; junction bases unmatched: 1. The CDR3 contains 14 residues. Germline V gives CDR1 MGHDK, CDR2 SYGVNS. The DNA for the CDR3 is TGTGCCAGCATTAGCGGGACGAACACCGGGGAGCTGTTTTTT. It yields the protein CASISGTNTGELFF.

The chain joins TRBV29-1 to TRBJ2-3; 8 nucleotides line up with TRBD2. There are 14 residues in the CDR3. The V and J ends lost 5 bases and 3 bases, in that order; junction bases with no gene match: 7. Germline V lookup: CDR1 SQVTM, CDR2 ANQGSEA. Here the CDR3 reads CSVTSGLETDTQYF. The CDR3 DNA follows: TGCAGCGTTACGTCGGGACTAGAGACAGATACGCAGTATTTT.

The chain carries TRBV7-6 and TRBJ1-3; 9 nucleotides align to TRBD1. V was clipped by 4 bases and J by 6 bases; unmatched bases: 10. CDR3 length equals 16 residues. Germline V gene sequence: CDR1 SGHVS, CDR2 FNYEAQ. The CDR3 nucleotides are TGTGCCAGCAGCTCAAAAACAGGGGGCGAGAAAAACACCATATATTTT. Its translation: CASSSKTGGEKNTIYF.

V and J are TRBV9 and TRBJ1-1, with 7 bases fitting TRBD1. The CDR3 is 13 amino acids. CDR1 and CDR2 (germline): SGDLS, YYNGEE. V was clipped by 0 bases and J by 8 bases; unmatched bases: 4. The chain's CDR3 is CASSVDGTAEAFF. The CDR3 bases are TGTGCCAGCAGCGTAGATGGGACAGCAGAAGCTTTCTTT.

This chain links TRBV19 with TRBJ2-7, with TRBD1 identical over 8 bases. Germline V gene sequence: CDR1 LNHDA, CDR2 SQIVND (reference sequence). Germline trimming cut 6 bases from V and 6 bases from J; bases unmatched to any gene: 10. The CDR3 contains 14 residues. CDR3 residues: CASSRTGFRSEQYF. The CDR3 DNA follows: TGTGCCAGTAGCCGGACAGGGTTTAGATCCGAGCAGTACTTC.

This chain's CDR3 is CASSFTRNLSPDTQYF. The CDR3 region has the DNA TGTGCCAGCAGCTTTACTCGCAATCTCTCCCCAGATACGCAGTATTTT. V is TRBV7-9 and J is TRBJ2-3; D uncertain. The CDR3 length is 16 residues. Germline CDR1 SEHNR, CDR2 FQNEAQ (reference sequence). Between the trimmed V and J ends, which lost 3 bases and 4 bases, there was a span of 17 bases.

The genes are TRBV12-5 and TRBJ2-5; 10 positions match TRBD1. The CDR3 loop spans 14 amino acids. The V segment lost 6 bases and the J segment 5 bases; nucleotides outside the gene matches: 6. CDR1 and CDR2 from the germline V gene are LGHNT and FRNRAP. The CDR3: CASGTGGSVETQYF. CDR3 nucleotides: TGTGCTAGTGGGACAGGGGGCTCGGTGGAGACCCAGTACTTC.

This clone was seen just once. The chain employs TRBV28 and TRBJ1-1, with a tentative D call TRBD1 (6 bases). Germline V gene sequence: CDR1 MDHEN, CDR2 SYDVKM. V lost 6 bases, J lost 7 bases, and 18 bases lay in between. The CDR3 extends over 14 amino acids. Here the CDR3 DNA reads TGTGCCAGCAGCTCCGGGACACTCTTTATTGAAGCTTTCTTT. Translation gives CASSSGTLFIEAFF.

The chain employs TRBV20-1 and TRBJ1-5; TRBD1 is a possible D gene (6 bases). CDR3 length: 13 residues. Trimming left V 3 bases short and J 7 bases short, with 13 bases between. Per the germline V gene, CDR1 is DFQATT and CDR2 is SNEGSKA (reference sequence). The CDR3 loop is CSASGDTTQPQHF. The CDR3 nucleotides read TGCAGTGCTAGTGGGGACACGACACAGCCCCAGCATTTT.

This chain's CDR3 is CASSDGDSNTEAFF. The DNA of the CDR3 is TGTGCCAGCAGTGACGGGGACTCGAACACTGAAGCTTTCTTT. J is TRBJ1-1 and V is TRBV6-4; D may be TRBD1 (5 bases). The CDR3 runs 14 residues. V lost 2 bases and J 1 base, leaving 8 bases between the germline ends. Germline CDR1 and CDR2: MRHNA and SNTAGT.

The rearrangement links TRBV3-1 (or the pseudogene TRBV3-2) to TRBJ2-7; 13 bases match TRBD2. J gave up 7 bases and V 0 bases, and 6 bases lay outside the gene matches. The V gene's germline CDR1 is LGHDT and CDR2 YNNKEL (reference sequence). CDR3 length: 16 residues. DNA of the CDR3: TGTGCCAGCAGCCAAGATTCCTGGACTAGCGGGGGAGAGCAGTACTTC. Its protein product is CASSQDSWTSGGEQYF.

This rearrangement joins TRBV11-3 to TRBJ1-4; D remains ambiguous. Germline V gives CDR1 SGHNT, CDR2 YENEEA. The CDR3 totals 12 residues. Trimming left V 10 bases short and J 6 bases short, with 12 bases between. CDR3 coding DNA: TGTGCCACCCACGGGTCTGATGAAAAACTGTTTTTT. Translating gives CATHGSDEKLFF.

The V call is TRBV11-2, the J call TRBJ2-2; no clear D gene. CDR1 SGHAT and CDR2 FQNNGV come from the germline V gene. The CDR3 runs 13 residues. V lost 4 bases and J lost 6, with 9 bases in between. The CDR3 DNA sequence: TGTGCCAGCAGCTCTCAGTACCCCGGGGAGCTGTTTTTT. Its protein product is CASSSQYPGELFF.

The rearrangement uses TRBV27 and TRBJ2-1; 8 positions match TRBD2. CDR3 length: 13 amino acids. The germline gives CDR1 MNHEY, CDR2 SMNVEV (reference sequence). Losses at the gene ends were 5 bases for V and 10 bases for J; bases not matched to a gene: 7. The CDR3: CASSIIPGGEQFF. The CDR3 DNA sequence: TGTGCCAGCAGTATAATACCGGGGGGGGAGCAGTTCTTC.

This sequence joins TRBV19 and TRBJ2-2, with 10 bases aligning to TRBD2. J lost 2 bases, V lost 6 bases, and 3 bases had no gene match. Germline V lookup: CDR1 LNHDA, CDR2 SQIVND (reference sequence). The CDR3 totals 15 residues. The CDR3 reads CASRASGRNTGELFF. The CDR3 DNA reads as TGTGCCAGTAGGGCTAGCGGGAGAAACACCGGGGAGCTGTTTTTT. Filled out from reference TRBV19 and TRBJ2-2, the complete variable domain reads DGGITQSPKYLFRKEGQNVTLSCEQNLNHDAMYWYRQDPGQGLRLIYYSQIVNDFQKGDIAEGYSVSREKKESFPLTVTSAQKNPTAFYLCASRASGRNTGELFFGEGSRLTVL.

This rearrangement joins TRBV3-1 (or the pseudogene TRBV3-2) to TRBJ2-7, with D hard to call. Germline values: CDR1 LGHDT, CDR2 YNNKEL (reference sequence). This CDR3 has 14 amino acids. The V end lost 0 bases, the J end lost 1 base, and 7 bases lay between the germline ends. As DNA, the CDR3 is TGTGCCAGCAGCCAAGACCAAGCGTCCTACGAGCAGTACTTC. Protein: CASSQDQASYEQYF.

J is TRBJ2-7 and V is TRBV19; unclear D gene. The CDR3 is made up of 13 amino acids. Germline CDR1 LNHDA, CDR2 SQIVND (reference sequence). Trimming cost V 5 bases and J 1 base, with 9 bases left between them. The CDR3 is CASSAGDSYEQYF. In nucleotides, the CDR3 is TGTGCCAGTAGTGCTGGAGATTCCTACGAGCAGTACTTC.

This clone was picked up one time. The chain employs TRBV6-4 and TRBJ1-6; D is perhaps TRBD1 (5 bases). The CDR3 has 16 residues. The germline V and J ends were trimmed by 5 bases and 0 bases, with 11 bases remaining between them. Germline CDR1 is MRHNA and CDR2 is SNTAGT. The DNA of the CDR3 is TGTGCCAGCAGTCTGACAGCTTCCTCCTATAATTCACCCCTCCACTTT. It encodes CASSLTASSYNSPLHF.

The J gene is TRBJ2-7, the V gene TRBV15, with 8 bases aligning to TRBD2. V lost 1 base to trimming and J lost 5 bases; unmatched junction nucleotides: 7. The CDR3 consists of 15 residues. Germline CDR1 and CDR2: LNHNV and YYDKDF (reference sequence). CDR3 region: CATSRGAGGGHEQYF. CDR3 nucleotides: TGTGCCACCAGCAGAGGGGCCGGGGGGGGCCACGAGCAGTACTTC.

The V and J genes are TRBV7-9 and TRBJ2-3; tentative D call: TRBD2 (5 bases). V lost 2 bases and J lost 4, with 13 bases in between. In germline, CDR1 is SEHNR, CDR2 FQNEAQ (reference sequence). This CDR3 has 15 residues. In nucleotides, the CDR3 is TGTGCCAGCAGCTTACTCTCTAGCCCTGCAGATACGCAGTATTTT. Its protein product is CASSLLSSPADTQYF.

V gene TRBV28 combines with J gene TRBJ2-7; 7 bases agree with TRBD1. Unmatched junction bases numbered 5, after V lost 6 bases and J lost 3 bases. The CDR3 consists of 13 residues. The germline V gene encodes CDR1 MDHEN and CDR2 SYDVKM. Here the CDR3 DNA reads TGTGCCAGCAGACTCGGACAGGTCTACGAGCAGTACTTC. It encodes CASRLGQVYEQYF.

This chain joins TRBV11-2 and TRBJ2-5; D gene uncertain. V was clipped by 5 bases and J by 4 bases, with 11 bases between them. The length of the CDR3 is 13 residues. Per germline, CDR1 SGHAT and CDR2 FQNNGV. CDR3 sequence (DNA): TGTGCCAGCAGCAAATCTAGGCGAGAGACCCAGTACTTC. Its translation: CASSKSRRETQYF.

J is TRBJ2-6 and V is TRBV3-1 (or the pseudogene TRBV3-2); D possibly corresponds to TRBD2 (5 bases). V was shortened by 4 bases and J by 2 bases, with 15 bases between the two germline ends. This CDR3 is 17 amino acids long. CDR1 LGHDT and CDR2 YNNKEL come from the germline V gene (reference sequence). The CDR3 sequence is CASSPGVVITGANVLTF. In DNA form, the CDR3 reads TGTGCCAGCAGCCCCGGGGTAGTTATAACTGGGGCCAACGTCCTGACTTTC.

V is TRBV7-3 and J is TRBJ2-3; 10 bases line up with TRBD2. V lost 5 bases and J lost 2; bases outside the gene matches: 13. CDR1 and CDR2 from the germline V gene are SGHTA and FQGTGA. The CDR3 has 18 residues. For the CDR3, the DNA is TGTGCCAGCAGCCCCGGGGGTAGCGGGAGGTTACTCACAGATACGCAGTATTTT. It specifies CASSPGGSGRLLTDTQYF.

The CDR3 spells CSASFSMTIHNEQFF. CDR3 DNA sequence: TGCAGTGCTAGTTTCTCGATGACTATTCACAATGAGCAGTTCTTC. The chain has TRBV20-1 and TRBJ2-1; D possibly corresponds to TRBD2 (5 bases). Between the trimmed V and J ends, which lost 3 bases and 5 bases, there was a span of 17 bases. This CDR3 is built from 15 residues. Looked up from germline, CDR1 is DFQATT and CDR2 is SNEGSKA (reference sequence).